The 15 T cell receptor beta chains below come from one sample, sequenced in a study of T cells after yellow fever vaccination. TCRdb analysed the 5' RACE reads with MiXCR anew, one entry per CDR3 protein. The data contain some 26,000 distinct CDR3 sequences, approximately 3.5% of them singletons. The sample here was PBMCs, either bulk or a sorted T-cell subset (CD4+, CD8+, memory, or dextramer-sorted; not recorded which), taken approximately 47 days after the first yellow fever vaccination. Every receptor here comes from a man between 18 and 35 years old who received the YFV17D yellow fever vaccine.

This clonotype occurred many times. This chain links TRBV4-2 with TRBJ2-1; the D gene is possibly TRBD2 (6 bases). Trimming left V 0 bases short and J 10 bases short, with 19 bases between. The germline gives CDR1 LGHNA, CDR2 YNFKEQ. This CDR3 spans 16 amino acids. This CDR3 is CASSQEAGLGLWEQFF. The CDR3 DNA sequence: TGTGCCAGCAGCCAAGAGGCGGGACTGGGCCTTTGGGAGCAGTTCTTC.

This clonotype was counted ten times or more. The chain has TRBV6-5 and TRBJ1-6; TRBD1 matches at 7 bases. After removal of 5 bases from V and 3 bases from J, the junction contained 13 bases not matched to a gene. Germline V gene lookup returns CDR1 MNHEY and CDR2 SVGAGI. There are 18 residues in the CDR3. CDR3 region: CASSLKPRTGHYNSPLHF. For the CDR3, the DNA is TGTGCCAGCAGTCTTAAACCGCGGACAGGCCACTATAATTCACCCCTCCACTTT.

There are many counts of this clonotype. The CDR3 bases are TGTGCCAGCAGCGTAGACCCATCCGCACGGGGCACTGAAGCTTTCTTT. It is translated as CASSVDPSARGTEAFF. This chain uses TRBV9 with TRBJ1-1; D ambiguous. The CDR3 length is 16 residues. From germline, CDR1 is SGDLS and CDR2 YYNGEE. The V and J ends lost 0 bases and 4 bases respectively, with 16 bases between them.

This clonotype has ten or more counts. This chain uses TRBV18 with TRBJ2-3, with D perhaps matching TRBD2 (6 bases). CDR1 and CDR2 (germline): KGHSH, LQKENI. The CDR3 is 14 amino acids. Between the trimmed V and J ends, which lost 6 bases and 8 bases, there was a span of 18 bases. In DNA form, the CDR3 reads TGTGCCAGCTCGCCGGGACTTGGCGGAGGTACGCAGTATTTT. Protein: CASSPGLGGGTQYF.

This clonotype was counted at least ten times. The chain is built from TRBV5-1 and TRBJ2-5; D gene ambiguous. This CDR3 has 14 residues. Trimming took off 1 base at V and 1 base at J, with 8 bases between the two ends. Germline V lookup: CDR1 SGHRS, CDR2 YFSETQ. CDR3 sequence reads: CASSLLGSQETQYF. The CDR3 nucleotides are TGCGCCAGCAGCTTGTTAGGGTCCCAAGAGACCCAGTACTTC.

At least ten counts were recorded for this clonotype. This sequence joins TRBV4-3 and TRBJ2-1, with D possibly matching TRBD2 (5 bases). This CDR3 spans 13 amino acids. CDR1 and CDR2 (germline): LGHNA, YSLEER. V was clipped by 0 bases and J by 6 bases, with 6 bases between them. The CDR3, as DNA: TGCGCCAGCAGCCAAGAACTAGTCAATGAGCAGTTCTTC. Translated, it gives CASSQELVNEQFF.

This clonotype was detected many times. The chain recombines TRBV7-9 with TRBJ2-5; the D is unclear. Germline values: CDR1 SEHNR, CDR2 FQNEAQ (reference sequence). The CDR3 has 12 amino acids. V was trimmed by 6 bases and J by 5 bases, leaving 10 bases between them. The CDR3 spells CASSQSRETQYF. The CDR3, as DNA: TGTGCCAGCAGTCAAAGTCGGGAGACCCAGTACTTC.

This clonotype was detected ten times or more. The rearrangement joins TRBV4-2 to TRBJ2-1; D gene ambiguous. This CDR3 is 13 amino acids long. Trimming stripped 0 bases from V and 12 bases from J, with 12 bases between. Germline assignment: CDR1 LGHNA and CDR2 YNFKEQ. The CDR3 bases are TGTGCCAGCAGCCAAGAAATTCTGGCAAGGCAGTTCTTC. This sequence encodes CASSQEILARQFF.

This clonotype was detected ten times or more. V is TRBV4-2 and J is TRBJ2-7, with 9 bases matching TRBD2. Germline V gene sequence: CDR1 LGHNA, CDR2 YNFKEQ. The CDR3 has 14 residues. Trimming cost V 8 bases and J 6 bases; bases outside gene matches: 11. CDR3 nucleotide sequence: TGTGCCAGCGGATCCCCGGCGGGGGGGAGCGAGCAGTACTTC. Translated: CASGSPAGGSEQYF.

The sample holds many counts of this clonotype. The chain uses TRBV7-2 and TRBJ1-2; a weak D match, TRBD1 (5 bases). There are 15 residues in the CDR3. V was pared by 5 bases and J by 2 bases, with 15 bases between. Per germline, CDR1 SGHTA and CDR2 FQGNSA. CDR3 coding DNA: TGTGCCAGCAGCCTCTATGCAGGGAAAAACTATGGCTACACCTTC. Translated: CASSLYAGKNYGYTF.

This clonotype was detected many times. The genes are TRBV28 and TRBJ2-7, with D tentatively TRBD1 or TRBD2 (5 bases each). The CDR3 is 11 residues long. Germline assignment: CDR1 MDHEN and CDR2 SYDVKM. The germline V and J ends were trimmed by 6 bases and 4 bases, with 7 bases remaining between them. DNA for the CDR3: TGTGCCAGCAGCGAGGGGTACGAGCAGTACGTC. Translated: CASSEGYEQYV.

This clonotype was counted many times. This chain joins TRBV20-1 and TRBJ2-2; TRBD1 matches at 11 bases. With 6 bases clipped from V and 7 bases from J, the junction kept 7 bases outside the gene matches. Germline V gives CDR1 DFQATT, CDR2 SNEGSKA (reference sequence). This CDR3 is built from 14 residues. CDR3 loop: CSAGQGAQIGELFF. The CDR3 DNA sequence: TGCAGTGCAGGACAGGGGGCGCAAATCGGGGAGCTGTTTTTT.

Ten or more counts support this clonotype. The CDR3 loop is CASSPRGAQYF. CDR3 nucleotides: TGTGCCAGCAGTCCCCGGGGAGCCCAGTACTTC. The chain joins TRBV28 to TRBJ2-5; weak D call: TRBD2 (5 bases). The CDR3 is 11 amino acids. Germline CDR1 is MDHEN and CDR2 is SYDVKM. V lost 5 bases to trimming and J lost 9 bases, with 10 bases between them.

This clonotype was found many times. CDR3 in DNA: TGTGCCATCAGTGAGCCGGCCGGGGTGTCGGATGGCTACACCTTC. The encoded protein is CAISEPAGVSDGYTF. V usage is TRBV10-3 and J usage is TRBJ1-2; D is unresolved. CDR1 is ENHRY and CDR2 is SYGVKD in the germline V gene. The CDR3 runs to 15 residues. Trimming left V 2 bases short and J 6 bases short, with 16 bases between.

In this sample, this clonotype turned up many times. The rearrangement joins TRBV7-9 to TRBJ1-4, with D unresolved. The germline CDR1 and CDR2 sequences are SEHNR and FQNEAQ (reference sequence). V was shortened by 1 base and J by 1 base, with 7 bases between the two germline ends. CDR3 size: 15 residues. The CDR3 nucleotides read TGTGCCAGCAGCTTAGAGGTGATAACTAATGAAAAACTGTTTTTT. Amino acid sequence: CASSLEVITNEKLFF.